Listed here are 2 T cell receptor beta chains from one sample, sequenced in a study of shared clonotypes between healthy human individuals. The table came from immunoSEQ multiplex PCR; TCRdb's copy has only in-frame clones and leaves some out. Altogether fewer than 1.4 million clones are present, more than 75% being singletons, with the ten largest covering 0.61%. The sequenced material came from memory CD4+ T cells from PBMCs. This sample's subset: CD45RA-negative fraction. These TCRs come from a man aged 18 to 29 in good health. Some clones in this sample may be carry-over from other donors' samples.

A few counts support this clone. The genes are TRBV4-2 and TRBJ2-1; 13 bases map to TRBD2. Germline-derived CDR1 and CDR2 are LGHNA and YNFKEQ. The J segment lost 15 bases and the V segment lost 0 bases, leaving 11 bases of the junction unmatched. The CDR3 is made up of 16 amino acids. CDR3 coding DNA: TGTGCCAGCAGCCAAGATGATTGGACTAGCGGGAGCCAGGGGTTCTTC. As protein: CASSQDDWTSGSQGFF.

Worth noting for this clone: The same CDR3 is also encoded by other DNA sequences in this sample. The chain links TRBV9 to TRBJ2-5; no firm D call. CDR1 is SGDLS and CDR2 is YYNGEE in the germline V gene. Trimming removed 0 bases from V and 2 bases from J, with 5 bases in between. CDR3 length: 13 amino acids. The CDR3 sequence: CASSVDEQETQYF. The DNA for the CDR3 is TGTGCCAGCAGCGTAGATGAACAAGAGACCCAGTACTTC.